These 23 T cell receptor beta chains originate from one sample sequenced in a study of T cell responses to AZD1222 COVID-19 vaccine. Clones were sequenced by immunoSEQ multiplex PCR, and TCRdb holds only the in-frame ones, with some missing. The data hold 120,000 to 150,000 clones, with 91% observed a single time. The source material was peripheral blood, sampled 28 days after the second dose of the MenACWY control vaccine. These receptor sequences come from an adult who received the MenACWY meningococcal vaccine as a control.

The chain employs TRBV7-2 and TRBJ1-5; possibly TRBD1 for D (5 bases). Trimming removed 10 bases at V and 1 base at J, with 14 bases between. The length of the CDR3 is 14 residues. Per the germline V gene, CDR1 is SGHTA and CDR2 is FQGNSA. CDR3 protein: CATSDGGSNQPQHF. The CDR3 nucleotides are TGTGCCACCAGTGACGGGGGAAGCAATCAGCCCCAGCATTTT.

In the case of this clone: Germline and junction disagree at one end, which may indicate a read error. The CDR3 region is CASSLGTNEQYF. The CDR3 nucleotides read TGTGCCAGCAGTTTAGGTACTAACGAGCAGTACTTC. J is TRBJ2-7 and V is TRBV11-1; the D is unclear. This CDR3 has 12 amino acids. Germline V gene data show CDR1 as SGHAT and CDR2 as FQDESV (reference sequence).

V usage is TRBV4-2 and J usage is TRBJ2-5; 14 bases map to TRBD2. Germline values: CDR1 LGHNA, CDR2 YNFKEQ. Unmatched junction bases numbered 7, after V lost 2 bases and J lost 5 bases. The CDR3 contains 17 residues. The CDR3 loop reads CASSQPGTSGGTETQYF. Here the CDR3 DNA reads TGTGCCAGCAGCCAACCCGGGACTAGCGGGGGAACGGAGACCCAGTACTTC.

The rearrangement uses TRBV7-9 and TRBJ2-3; TRBD1 is a possible D gene (6 bases). The CDR3 covers 14 residues. Trimming pared 5 bases from V and 2 bases from J, leaving 11 bases between. CDR1 SEHNR and CDR2 FQNEAQ come from the germline V gene (reference sequence). CDR3 in amino acids: CASSERGNTDTQYF. CDR3 DNA sequence: TGTGCCAGCAGCGAAAGGGGGAACACAGATACGCAGTATTTT.

A single count supports this clone. This CDR3 reads CASSRARYYEQYF. Here the CDR3 DNA reads TGTGCCAGCAGTAGGGCTAGATACTACGAGCAGTACTTC. This chain joins TRBV2 and TRBJ2-7; no firm D call. CDR3 length equals 13 residues. Looked up from germline, CDR1 is SNHLY and CDR2 is FYNNEI. Trimming cost V 5 bases and J 3 bases, with 11 bases left between them.

The rearrangement joins TRBV5-4 to TRBJ2-3; maybe TRBD2 (7 bases). Germline assignment: CDR1 SGHNT and CDR2 YYREEE (reference sequence). V lost 0 bases and J 3 bases, leaving 14 bases between the germline ends. The CDR3 is made up of 16 amino acids. The CDR3 protein is CASSLEGGAVTDTQYF. The CDR3 nucleotides are TGTGCCAGCAGCTTGGAGGGGGGGGCCGTAACAGATACGCAGTATTTT.

The chain employs TRBV19 and TRBJ2-3; 8 bases are shared with TRBD2. This CDR3 comprises 14 residues. In germline, CDR1 is LNHDA, CDR2 SQIVND (reference sequence). V lost 5 bases and J lost 7; bases outside the gene matches: 8. CDR3 amino acids: CASSQLAAQHTQYF. For the CDR3, the DNA is TGTGCCAGTAGTCAACTAGCGGCGCAACATACGCAGTATTTT.

This chain uses TRBV9 with TRBJ2-1, with D hard to call. The CDR3 runs 15 residues. Germline assignment: CDR1 SGDLS and CDR2 YYNGEE. Trimming pared 3 bases from V and 3 bases from J, leaving 13 bases between. CDR3 amino acids: CASSAAPIDYNEQFF. The CDR3 bases are TGTGCCAGCAGCGCAGCTCCGATCGACTACAATGAGCAGTTCTTC.

V is TRBV11-2 and J is TRBJ2-7; 7 positions match TRBD1. With V trimmed by 6 bases and J by 3 bases, 8 bases remained unmatched. CDR3 size: 14 residues. The germline gives CDR1 SGHAT, CDR2 FQNNGV. CDR3: CASRDATGLYEQYF. The CDR3 DNA reads as TGTGCCAGCAGAGACGCGACAGGGCTCTACGAGCAGTACTTC.

The rearrangement uses TRBV6-5 and TRBJ2-1; 8 bases are a match to TRBD2. J lost 3 bases, V lost 6 bases, and 7 bases had no gene match. Looked up from germline, CDR1 is MNHEY and CDR2 is SVGAGI. This CDR3 has 15 residues. Written as DNA, the CDR3 is TGTGCCAGCAGAAATAGCGGGACCTTCTACAATGAGCAGTTCTTC. It is translated as CASRNSGTFYNEQFF.

V is TRBV29-1 and J is TRBJ2-1; 11 nucleotides line up with TRBD2. V gave up 6 bases and J gave up 9 bases; unmatched junction bases: 10. CDR3 size: 14 residues. Germline V CDR1 and CDR2: SQVTM, ANQGSEA. The CDR3 here is CSVDRLAGMGEQFF. The CDR3 region has the DNA TGCAGCGTCGACCGACTAGCGGGAATGGGTGAGCAGTTCTTC.

This chain links TRBV6-5 with TRBJ2-7; either TRBD1 or TRBD2 may fit D (5 bases each). The CDR3 is made up of 13 amino acids. Germline V lookup: CDR1 MNHEY, CDR2 SVGAGI. Trimming took 6 bases from V and 0 from J, leaving 9 bases between them. The CDR3 DNA sequence: TGTGCCAGCAGCCGGGACGCCTCCTACGAGCAGTACTTC. Protein sequence: CASSRDASYEQYF.

V usage is TRBV24-1 and J usage is TRBJ2-2; the D gene could be TRBD1 or TRBD2 (5 bases each). This CDR3 region has 16 residues. Trimming stripped 7 bases from V and 4 bases from J, with 18 bases between. Germline-derived CDR1 and CDR2 are KGHDR and SFDVKD. The DNA for the CDR3 is TGTGCCACCAGCCCATCCGGGACCTCGATCACCGGGGAGCTGTTTTTT. Amino acid sequence: CATSPSGTSITGELFF.

This clone was detected a few times. The V call is TRBV7-9, the J call TRBJ1-1; D gene ambiguous. Germline CDR1 SEHNR, CDR2 FQNEAQ (reference sequence). Trimming shortened V by 2 bases and J by 0 bases, and 10 bases separated the two germline ends. The CDR3 is 15 residues long. CDR3 bases: TGTGCCAGCAGCTTAAGCGGTCTTTTGAACACTGAAGCTTTCTTT. Translated, it gives CASSLSGLLNTEAFF.

This chain links TRBV2 with TRBJ2-6, with D possibly being TRBD1 (6 bases). Per the germline V gene, CDR1 is SNHLY and CDR2 is FYNNEI. The CDR3 has 15 residues. V lost 6 bases to trimming and J lost 2 bases, with 11 bases between them. In DNA, the CDR3 is TGTGCCAGCAGGGATACAGGGCCTGGGGCCAACGTCCTGACTTTC. It yields the protein CASRDTGPGANVLTF.

The chain uses TRBV9 and TRBJ1-4; D not certain. Deletions cut 1 base from V and 0 bases from J, with 7 bases between. In germline, CDR1 is SGDLS, CDR2 YYNGEE. The CDR3 runs to 15 residues. The CDR3 nucleotides are TGTGCCAGCAGCGTACATAGTGCAACTAATGAAAAACTGTTTTTT. Translated: CASSVHSATNEKLFF.

This rearrangement joins TRBV5-6 to TRBJ1-2; possibly TRBD1 for D (5 bases). CDR3 length equals 15 residues. V shed 0 bases and J shed 11 bases, with 20 bases lying between them. Germline V gene sequence: CDR1 SGHDT, CDR2 YYEEEE. CDR3 loop: CASSLAMGREEAYTF. For the CDR3, the DNA is TGTGCCAGCAGCTTGGCCATGGGCAGGGAAGAGGCTTACACCTTC.

The rearrangement joins TRBV12-3 or TRBV12-4 to TRBJ1-2; TRBD1 might be the D (6 bases). Trimming removed 10 bases at V and 8 bases at J, with 17 bases between. This CDR3 is built from 12 residues. Written as DNA, the CDR3 is TGTGCCACCAATACAGGGATTGGGGGCTACACCTTC. Translation gives CATNTGIGGYTF.

The chain recombines TRBV6-2 or TRBV6-3 with TRBJ1-1; D unclear. Germline values: CDR1 MNHEY, CDR2 SVGEGT. This CDR3 has 11 residues. V was cut by 6 bases and J by 5 bases, with 7 bases left in between. CDR3 sequence (DNA): TGTGCCAGCAGCCCGGCGACTGAAGCTTTCTTT. Residues: CASSPATEAFF.

V usage is TRBV5-4 and J usage is TRBJ2-2; the D gene is possibly TRBD1 (5 bases). CDR1 is SGHNT and CDR2 is YYREEE in the germline V gene (reference sequence). This CDR3 comprises 16 residues. V lost 3 bases to trimming and J lost 4 bases, with 16 bases between them. This chain's CDR3 is CASSSWGLVGTGELFF. The CDR3, as DNA: TGTGCCAGCAGCTCTTGGGGCCTAGTCGGCACCGGGGAGCTGTTTTTT.

The V call is TRBV5-1, the J call TRBJ2-7, with 7 bases lining up with TRBD1. The germline gives CDR1 SGHRS, CDR2 YFSETQ. The CDR3 has 14 residues. V gave up 4 bases and J gave up 0 bases; unmatched junction bases: 4. The CDR3 loop is CASSPTGSSYEQYF. CDR3 bases: TGCGCCAGCAGCCCGACAGGGAGCTCCTACGAGCAGTACTTC.

The V call is TRBV5-5, the J call TRBJ1-1; TRBD1 is a possible D gene (5 bases). CDR3 length equals 15 residues. Trimming shortened V by 0 bases and J by 2 bases, and 11 bases separated the two germline ends. The V gene's germline CDR1 is SGHKS and CDR2 YYEKEE (reference sequence). Here the CDR3 reads CASSLVAGTNTEAFF. The CDR3 DNA reads TGTGCCAGCAGCTTGGTTGCAGGGACTAACACTGAAGCTTTCTTT.

The V and J genes are TRBV9 and TRBJ2-5, with 11 bases lining up with TRBD1. Germline CDR1 reads SGDLS; CDR2 reads YYNGEE. Unmatched junction bases numbered 5, after V lost 3 bases and J lost 4 bases. The CDR3 spans 15 residues. DNA of the CDR3: TGTGCCAGCAGCGCCGGGACAGGGGGGCTAGAGACCCAGTACTTC. Its translation is CASSAGTGGLETQYF.